The TCR beta chain described here comes from a study of blood T cell repertoires in COVID-19 (TCRdb year 2020). Turning to the overall study: Samples from collaborators originated in the United States, Italy and Spain and spanned both the acute and convalescent phases of COVID-19. The material from the prospective study consisted of cDNA or gDNA derived from T cells, B-cell-depleted T cells, or PBMCs. Subjects who had been exposed to COVID-19, were actively infected with it, or had recovered from it provided the deeply sampled blood TCRbeta repertoires that made up the dataset. The repertoires were released in a freely available public database meant as a resource for research on the immune response to SARS-CoV-2. The samples were drawn from the first 160 participants of the ongoing ImmuneRACE study and from 1,254 subjects provided by 6 global collaborators. A de-identified subject ID, COVID-19 status, age in years and sex were almost always included in the sample metadata. Where HLA class I and class II types were available, the types were taken from metadata supplied by the sample provider, not from assay-based typing. Broad study findings and their caveats: The quantity of clinical and demographic metadata differed by source and by participant and was supplied without curation.

In the prospective study, participants were about 18 to 95 years old, resided in fewer than 25 geographic areas of the United States, and were enrolled through a virtual design. Cohort assignment in the prospective study relied on participant-reported clinical history from a screening survey and a study questionnaire. Recovered participants in ImmuneRACE Cohort 3 were defined as having two consecutive negative NP/OP PCR tests, clearance from a healthcare professional, or resolution of symptoms. Mobile phlebotomists in the prospective study collected whole blood, serum and a nasopharyngeal or oropharyngeal swab from every participant. Additional blood draws and questionnaires over a 2-month period could optionally be provided by prospective study participants. Before DNA extraction, blood samples from the prospective study were shipped at room temperature or frozen. TCRbeta CDR3 regions were amplified from genomic DNA using the immunoSEQ Assay, a bias-controlled multiplex PCR. Per the authors' processing: Nucleated cell counts per sample were estimated from amplification of reference gene primers within the assay. To quantify the absolute abundance of each unique TCRbeta CDR3 rearrangement, sequence reads were collapsed and filtered. Productive Simpson clonality was computed per sample as the square root of Simpson's diversity index over productive rearrangements. The table comes from immuneACCESS by way of TCRdb, which keeps in-frame sequences with V and J called. Part of the clones is missing from these tables; in studies checked, under half for an unresolved V gene and the rest for unknown reasons. V, J and clone size reflect that table, while D and trimming were determined from the DNA. The sample contains 150,000 to 200,000 clones, about 85% of them found a single time. The top ten clonotypes cover approximately 6.2% of the sample.

A note on this clone: No antigen is known for it. No qualities accompany the bases; no much larger clone lies one base away.

Trimming accounts for 3 bases at V and 8 bases at J, while the number of junction bases matched to no gene is 8. Reading the germline V gene gives CDR1 MDHEN and CDR2 SYDVKM. From cysteine to phenylalanine, the CDR3 is 15 amino acids long. This entry keeps only the CDR3 DNA: 45 bases, framed from base 1. The sequenced material came from PBMCs or T cells enriched from blood (not recorded which). This receptor chain uses TRBV28 and TRBJ2-1, with 9 bases in between that match TRBD2. This sequence originates from a middle-aged man who had recovered from COVID-19. The nucleotide sequence reads as follows: TGTGCCAGCAGTTTCCCTAGCGGGATTTCTCATGAGCAGTTCTTC. This codes for CASSFPSGISHEQFF.